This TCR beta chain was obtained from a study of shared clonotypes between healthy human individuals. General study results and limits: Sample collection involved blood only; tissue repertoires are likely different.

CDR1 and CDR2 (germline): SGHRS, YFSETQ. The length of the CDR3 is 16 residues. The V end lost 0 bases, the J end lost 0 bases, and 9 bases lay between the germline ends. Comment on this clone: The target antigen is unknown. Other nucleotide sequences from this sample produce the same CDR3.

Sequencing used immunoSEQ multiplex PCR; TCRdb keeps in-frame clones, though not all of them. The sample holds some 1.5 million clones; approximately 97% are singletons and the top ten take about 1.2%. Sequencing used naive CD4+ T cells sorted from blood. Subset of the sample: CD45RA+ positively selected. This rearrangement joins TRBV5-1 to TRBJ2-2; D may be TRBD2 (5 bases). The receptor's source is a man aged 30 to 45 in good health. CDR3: CASSLGSGANTGELFF. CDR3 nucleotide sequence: TGCGCCAGCAGCTTGGGAAGCGGCGCGAACACCGGGGAGCTGTTTTTT.